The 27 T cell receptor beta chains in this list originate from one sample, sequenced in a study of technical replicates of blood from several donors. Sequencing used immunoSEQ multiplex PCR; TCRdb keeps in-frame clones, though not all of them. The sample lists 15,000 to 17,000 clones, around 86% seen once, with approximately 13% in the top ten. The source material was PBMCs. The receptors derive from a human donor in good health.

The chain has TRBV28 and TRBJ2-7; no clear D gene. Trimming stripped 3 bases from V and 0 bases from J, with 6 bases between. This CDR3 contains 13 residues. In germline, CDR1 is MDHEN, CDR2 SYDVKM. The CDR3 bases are TGTGCCAGCAGTTTGTACAGCTCCTACGAGCAGTACTTC. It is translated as CASSLYSSYEQYF. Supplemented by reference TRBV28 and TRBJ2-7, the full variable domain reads DVKVTQSSRYLVKRTGEKVFLECVQDMDHENMFWYRQDPGLGLRLIYFSYDVKMKEKGDIPEGYSVSREKKERFSLILESASTNQTSMYLCASSLYSSYEQYFGPGTRLTVT.

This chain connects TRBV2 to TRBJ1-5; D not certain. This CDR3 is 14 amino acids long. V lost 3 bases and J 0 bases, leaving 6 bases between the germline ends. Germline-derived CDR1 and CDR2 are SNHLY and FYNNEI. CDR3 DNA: TGTGCCAGCAGTGACAGGTATAGCAATCAGCCCCAGCATTTT. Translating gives CASSDRYSNQPQHF.

The CDR3 region is CAWALGDFYTF. Here the CDR3 DNA reads TGTGCCTGGGCCTTAGGAGATTTCTACACCTTC. This chain links TRBV30 with TRBJ1-2; D unresolved. Trimming stripped 5 bases from V and 10 bases from J, with 14 bases between. Germline CDR1 and CDR2: GTSNPN and SVGIG (reference sequence). The CDR3 length is 11 residues.

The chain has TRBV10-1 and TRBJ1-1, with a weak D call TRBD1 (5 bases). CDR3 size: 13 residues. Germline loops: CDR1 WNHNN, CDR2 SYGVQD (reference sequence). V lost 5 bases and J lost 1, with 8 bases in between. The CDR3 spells CASSFGQNTEAFF. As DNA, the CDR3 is TGCGCCAGCAGTTTTGGACAGAACACTGAAGCTTTCTTT.

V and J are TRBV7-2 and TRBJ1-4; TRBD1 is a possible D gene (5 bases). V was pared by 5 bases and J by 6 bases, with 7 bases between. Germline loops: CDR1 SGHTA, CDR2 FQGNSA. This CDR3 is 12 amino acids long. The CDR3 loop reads CASSGGDEKLFF. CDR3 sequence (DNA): TGTGCCAGCAGCGGGGGGGATGAAAAACTGTTTTTT.

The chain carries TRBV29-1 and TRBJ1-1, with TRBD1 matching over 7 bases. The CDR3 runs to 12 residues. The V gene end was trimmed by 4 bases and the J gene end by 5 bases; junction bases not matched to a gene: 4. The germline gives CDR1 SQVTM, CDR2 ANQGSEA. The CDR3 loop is CSVVQGWTEAFF. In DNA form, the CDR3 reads TGCAGCGTTGTACAGGGGTGGACTGAAGCTTTCTTT.

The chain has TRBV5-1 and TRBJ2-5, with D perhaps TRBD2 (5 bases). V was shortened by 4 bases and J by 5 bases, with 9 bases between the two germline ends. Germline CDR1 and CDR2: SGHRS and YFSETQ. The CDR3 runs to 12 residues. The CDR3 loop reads CASSPRGETQYF. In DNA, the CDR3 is TGCGCCAGCAGCCCAAGAGGGGAGACCCAGTACTTC.

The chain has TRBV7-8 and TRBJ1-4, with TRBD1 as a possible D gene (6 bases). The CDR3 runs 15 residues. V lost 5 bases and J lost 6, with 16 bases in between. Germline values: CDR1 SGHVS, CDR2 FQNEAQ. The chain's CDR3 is CASSPTTGFDEKLFF. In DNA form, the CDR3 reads TGTGCCAGCAGCCCGACCACAGGGTTTGATGAAAAACTGTTTTTT.

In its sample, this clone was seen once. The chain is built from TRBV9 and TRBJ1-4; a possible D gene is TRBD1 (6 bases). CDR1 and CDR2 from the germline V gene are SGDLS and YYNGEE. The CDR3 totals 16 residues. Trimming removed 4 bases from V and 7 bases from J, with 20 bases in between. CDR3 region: CASSSAWGHFGEKLFF. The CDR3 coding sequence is TGTGCCAGCAGCTCCGCCTGGGGGCATTTCGGTGAAAAACTGTTTTTT.

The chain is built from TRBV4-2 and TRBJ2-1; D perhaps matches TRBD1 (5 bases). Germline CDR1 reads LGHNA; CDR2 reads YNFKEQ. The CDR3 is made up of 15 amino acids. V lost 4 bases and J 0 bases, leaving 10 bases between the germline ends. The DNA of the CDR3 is TGTGCCAGCAGCCGTGACAGAGACTCCTACAATGAGCAGTTCTTC. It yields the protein CASSRDRDSYNEQFF.

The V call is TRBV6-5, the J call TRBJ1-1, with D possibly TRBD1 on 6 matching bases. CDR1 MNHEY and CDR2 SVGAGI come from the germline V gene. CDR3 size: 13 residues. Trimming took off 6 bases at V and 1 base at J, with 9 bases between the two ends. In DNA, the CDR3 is TGTGCCAGCAGACAGGGACAGAACACTGAAGCTTTCTTT. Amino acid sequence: CASRQGQNTEAFF.

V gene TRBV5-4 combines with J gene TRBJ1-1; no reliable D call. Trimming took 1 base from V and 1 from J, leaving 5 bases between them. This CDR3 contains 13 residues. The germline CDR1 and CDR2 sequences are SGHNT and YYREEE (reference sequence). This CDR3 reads CASSLSQNTEAFF. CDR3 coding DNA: TGTGCCAGCAGCTTGTCCCAGAACACTGAAGCTTTCTTT.

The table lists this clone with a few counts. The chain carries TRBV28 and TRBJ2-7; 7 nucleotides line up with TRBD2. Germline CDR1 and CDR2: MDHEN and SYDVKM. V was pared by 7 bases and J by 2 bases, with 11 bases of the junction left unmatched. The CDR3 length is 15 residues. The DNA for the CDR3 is TGTGCCAGCACTACGGCGGCGGGAGTCGCCTACGAGCAGTACTTC. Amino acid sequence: CASTTAAGVAYEQYF.

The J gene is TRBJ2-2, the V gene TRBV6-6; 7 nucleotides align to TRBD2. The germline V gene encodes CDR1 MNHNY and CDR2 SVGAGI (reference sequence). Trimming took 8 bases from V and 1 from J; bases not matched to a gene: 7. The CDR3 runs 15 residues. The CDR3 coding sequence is TGTGCCAGCCGGAGCGGGAACATGAACACCGGGGAGCTGTTTTTT. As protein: CASRSGNMNTGELFF.

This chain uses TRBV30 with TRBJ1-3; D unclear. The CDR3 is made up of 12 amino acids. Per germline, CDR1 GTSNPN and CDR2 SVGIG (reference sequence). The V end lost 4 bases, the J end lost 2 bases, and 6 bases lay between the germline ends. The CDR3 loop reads CAWKQPGNTIYF. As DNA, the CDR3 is TGTGCCTGGAAACAGCCTGGAAACACCATATATTTT.

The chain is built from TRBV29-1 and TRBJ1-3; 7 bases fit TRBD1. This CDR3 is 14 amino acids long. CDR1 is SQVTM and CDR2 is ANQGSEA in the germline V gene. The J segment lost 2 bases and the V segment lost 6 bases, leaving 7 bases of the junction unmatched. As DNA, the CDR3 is TGCAGCGTACCCACAGGGGAAGCTGGAAACACCATATATTTT. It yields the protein CSVPTGEAGNTIYF.

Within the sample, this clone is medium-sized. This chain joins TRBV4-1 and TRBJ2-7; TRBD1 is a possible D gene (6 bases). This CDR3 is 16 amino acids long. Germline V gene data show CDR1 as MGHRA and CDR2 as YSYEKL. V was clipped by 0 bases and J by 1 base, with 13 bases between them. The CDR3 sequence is CASSQDEGVGSYEQYF. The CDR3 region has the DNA TGCGCCAGCAGCCAAGATGAGGGGGTTGGATCCTACGAGCAGTACTTC.

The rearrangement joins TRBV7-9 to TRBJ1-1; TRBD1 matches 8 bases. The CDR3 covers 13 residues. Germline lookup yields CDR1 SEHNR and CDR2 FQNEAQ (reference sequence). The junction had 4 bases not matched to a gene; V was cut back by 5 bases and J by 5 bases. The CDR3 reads CASSPQGVTEAFF. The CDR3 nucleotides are TGTGCCAGCAGCCCACAGGGGGTAACTGAAGCTTTCTTT.

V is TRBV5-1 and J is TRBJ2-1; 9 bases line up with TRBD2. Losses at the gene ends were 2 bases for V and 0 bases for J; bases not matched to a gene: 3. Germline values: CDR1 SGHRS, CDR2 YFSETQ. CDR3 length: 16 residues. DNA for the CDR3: TGCGCCAGCAGCTTCGCTAGCGGGGACTCCTACAATGAGCAGTTCTTC. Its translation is CASSFASGDSYNEQFF.

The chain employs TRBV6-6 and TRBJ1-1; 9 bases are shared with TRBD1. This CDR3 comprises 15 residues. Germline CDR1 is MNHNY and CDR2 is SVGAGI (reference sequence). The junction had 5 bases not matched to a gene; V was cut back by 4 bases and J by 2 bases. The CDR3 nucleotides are TGTGCCAGCAGTTCGACAGGGGGGATAAACACTGAAGCTTTCTTT. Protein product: CASSSTGGINTEAFF.

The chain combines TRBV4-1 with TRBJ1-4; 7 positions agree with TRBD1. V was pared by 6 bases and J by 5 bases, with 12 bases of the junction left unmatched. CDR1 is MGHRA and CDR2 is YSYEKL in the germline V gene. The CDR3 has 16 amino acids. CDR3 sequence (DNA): TGCGCCAGCAGTTACGGACAGGCCGAGGGGAATGAAAAACTGTTTTTT. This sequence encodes CASSYGQAEGNEKLFF.

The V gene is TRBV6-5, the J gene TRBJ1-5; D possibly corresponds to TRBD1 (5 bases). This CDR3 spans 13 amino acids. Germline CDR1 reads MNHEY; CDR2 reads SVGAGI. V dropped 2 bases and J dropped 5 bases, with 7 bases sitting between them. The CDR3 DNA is TGTGCCAGCAGTTACGACAGAGATCAGCCCCAGCATTTT. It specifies CASSYDRDQPQHF.

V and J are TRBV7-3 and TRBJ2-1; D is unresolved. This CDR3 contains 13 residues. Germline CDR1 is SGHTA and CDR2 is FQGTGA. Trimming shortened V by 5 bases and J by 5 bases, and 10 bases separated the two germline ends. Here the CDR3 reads CASSPTPDNEQFF. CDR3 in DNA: TGTGCCAGCAGCCCCACTCCTGACAATGAGCAGTTCTTC.

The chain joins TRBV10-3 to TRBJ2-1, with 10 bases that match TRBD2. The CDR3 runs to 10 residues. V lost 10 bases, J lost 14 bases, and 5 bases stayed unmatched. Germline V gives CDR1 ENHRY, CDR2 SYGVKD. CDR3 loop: CATSSGRKFF. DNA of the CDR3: TGTGCCACCTCTAGCGGGAGAAAGTTCTTC.

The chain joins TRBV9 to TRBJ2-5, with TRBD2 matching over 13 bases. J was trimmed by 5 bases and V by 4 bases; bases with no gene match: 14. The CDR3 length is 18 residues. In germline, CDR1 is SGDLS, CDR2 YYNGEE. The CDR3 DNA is TGTGCCAGCAGCTCCGGACTAGCGGGAGTTTTTGGGATGGAGACCCAGTACTTC. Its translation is CASSSGLAGVFGMETQYF.

CDR3 nucleotides: TGTGCCAGCAGTTCGTACGATCCGGGACAGAGTGATGAAAAACTGTTTTTT. Translating it yields CASSSYDPGQSDEKLFF. This chain joins TRBV2 and TRBJ1-4; 7 bases match TRBD1. CDR1 and CDR2 (germline): SNHLY, FYNNEI. V shed 5 bases, J shed 6 bases, and the junction held 15 bases outside the gene matches. CDR3 length equals 17 residues.

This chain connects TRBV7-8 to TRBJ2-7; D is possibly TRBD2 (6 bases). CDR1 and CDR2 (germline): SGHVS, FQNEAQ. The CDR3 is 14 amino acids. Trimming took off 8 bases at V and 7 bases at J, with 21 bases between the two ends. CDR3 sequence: CASGGASRSGEQYF. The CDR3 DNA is TGTGCCAGCGGAGGGGCTAGCAGGTCGGGGGAGCAGTACTTC. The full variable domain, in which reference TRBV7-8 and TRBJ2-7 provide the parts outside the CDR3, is GAGVSQSPRYKVAKRGQDVALRCDPISGHVSLFWYQQALGQGPEFLTYFQNEAQLDKSGLPSDRFFAERPEGSVSTLKIQRTQQEDSAVYLCASGGASRSGEQYFGPGTRLTVT.